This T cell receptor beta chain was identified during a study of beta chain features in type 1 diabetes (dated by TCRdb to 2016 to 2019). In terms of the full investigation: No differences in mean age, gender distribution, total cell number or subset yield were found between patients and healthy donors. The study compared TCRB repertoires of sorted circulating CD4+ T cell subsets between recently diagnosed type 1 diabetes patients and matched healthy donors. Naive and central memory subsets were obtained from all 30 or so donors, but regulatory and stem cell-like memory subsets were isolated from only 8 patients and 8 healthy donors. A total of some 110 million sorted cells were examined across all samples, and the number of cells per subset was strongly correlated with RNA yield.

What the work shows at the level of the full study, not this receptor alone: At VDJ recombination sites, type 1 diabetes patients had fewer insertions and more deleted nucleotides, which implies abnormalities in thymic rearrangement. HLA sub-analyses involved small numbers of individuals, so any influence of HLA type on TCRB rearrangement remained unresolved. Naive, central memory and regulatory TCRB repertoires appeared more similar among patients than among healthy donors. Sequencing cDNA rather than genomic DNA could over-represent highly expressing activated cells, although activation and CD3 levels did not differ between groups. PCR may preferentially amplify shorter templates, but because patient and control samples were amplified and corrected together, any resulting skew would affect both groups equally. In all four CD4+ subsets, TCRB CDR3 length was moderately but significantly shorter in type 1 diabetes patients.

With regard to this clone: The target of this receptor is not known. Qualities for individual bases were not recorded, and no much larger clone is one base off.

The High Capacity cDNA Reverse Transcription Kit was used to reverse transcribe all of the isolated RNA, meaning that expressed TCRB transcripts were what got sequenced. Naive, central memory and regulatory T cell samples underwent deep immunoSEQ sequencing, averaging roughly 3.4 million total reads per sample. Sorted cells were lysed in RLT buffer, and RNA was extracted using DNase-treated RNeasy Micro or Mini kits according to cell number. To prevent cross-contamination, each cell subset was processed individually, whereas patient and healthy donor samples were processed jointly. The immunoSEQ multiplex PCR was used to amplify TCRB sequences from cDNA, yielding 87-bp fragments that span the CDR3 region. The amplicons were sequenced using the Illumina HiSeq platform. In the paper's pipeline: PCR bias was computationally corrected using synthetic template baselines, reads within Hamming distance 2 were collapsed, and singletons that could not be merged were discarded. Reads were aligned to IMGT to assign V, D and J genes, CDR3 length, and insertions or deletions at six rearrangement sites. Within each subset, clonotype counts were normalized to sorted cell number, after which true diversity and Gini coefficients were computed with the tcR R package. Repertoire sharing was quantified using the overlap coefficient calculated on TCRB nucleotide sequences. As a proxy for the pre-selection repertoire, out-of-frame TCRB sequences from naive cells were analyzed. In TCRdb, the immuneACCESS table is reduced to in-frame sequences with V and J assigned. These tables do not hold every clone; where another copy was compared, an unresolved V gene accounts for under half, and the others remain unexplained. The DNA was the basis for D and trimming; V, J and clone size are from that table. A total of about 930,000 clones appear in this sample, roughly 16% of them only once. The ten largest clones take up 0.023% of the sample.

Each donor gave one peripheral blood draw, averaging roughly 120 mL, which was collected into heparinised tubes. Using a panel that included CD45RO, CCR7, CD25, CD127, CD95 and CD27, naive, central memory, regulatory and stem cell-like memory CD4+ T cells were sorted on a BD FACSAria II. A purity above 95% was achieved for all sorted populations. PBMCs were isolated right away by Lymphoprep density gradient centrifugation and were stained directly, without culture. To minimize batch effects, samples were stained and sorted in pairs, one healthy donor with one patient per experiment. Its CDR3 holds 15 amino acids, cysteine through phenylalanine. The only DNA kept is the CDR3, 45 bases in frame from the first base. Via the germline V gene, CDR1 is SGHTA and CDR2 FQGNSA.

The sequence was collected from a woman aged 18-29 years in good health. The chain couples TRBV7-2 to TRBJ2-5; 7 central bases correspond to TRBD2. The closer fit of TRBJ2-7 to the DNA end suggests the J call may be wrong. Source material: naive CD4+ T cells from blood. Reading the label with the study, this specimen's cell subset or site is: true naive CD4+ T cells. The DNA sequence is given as TGTGCCAGCAGCTTAGTAGCCGGGAGGACCTACGAGCAGTACTTC. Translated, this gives CASSLVAGRTYEQYF.